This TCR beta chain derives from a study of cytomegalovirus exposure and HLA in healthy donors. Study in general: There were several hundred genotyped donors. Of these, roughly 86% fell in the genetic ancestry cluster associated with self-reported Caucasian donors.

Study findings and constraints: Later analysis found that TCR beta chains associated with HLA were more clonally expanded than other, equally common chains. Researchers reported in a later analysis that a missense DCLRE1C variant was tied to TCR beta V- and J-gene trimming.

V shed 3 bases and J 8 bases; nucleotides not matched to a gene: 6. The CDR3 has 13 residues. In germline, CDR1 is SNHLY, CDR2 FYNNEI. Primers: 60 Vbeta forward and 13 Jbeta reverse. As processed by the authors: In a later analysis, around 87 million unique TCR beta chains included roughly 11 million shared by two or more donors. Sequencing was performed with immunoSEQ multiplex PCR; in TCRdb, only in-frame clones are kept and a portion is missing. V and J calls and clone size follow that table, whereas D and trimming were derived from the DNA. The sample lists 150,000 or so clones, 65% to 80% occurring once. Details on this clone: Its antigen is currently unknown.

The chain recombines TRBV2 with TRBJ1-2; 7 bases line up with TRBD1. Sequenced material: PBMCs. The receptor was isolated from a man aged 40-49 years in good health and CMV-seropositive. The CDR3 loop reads CASSDGQGGGYTF. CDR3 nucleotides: TGTGCCAGCAGTGATGGTCAAGGGGGCGGCTACACCTTC.